The 9 T cell receptor beta chains listed next were all sequenced from one sample in a study of identical twins. TCRdb re-called the 5' RACE reads with MiXCR, one entry per CDR3 protein. The sample consists of hundreds of thousands of distinct CDR3 sequences, over 20% of them appearing once. A further study also used this sample, focusing on T cells expressing NK-cell markers.

The material sequenced was PBMCs. These TCRs come from a woman aged 18-29 years in good health.

The chain links TRBV4-1 to TRBJ2-2; 7 bases agree with TRBD1. The CDR3 runs to 17 residues. Germline CDR1 is MGHRA and CDR2 is YSYEKL. The J segment lost 0 bases and the V segment lost 6 bases, leaving 10 bases of the junction unmatched. CDR3 residues: CASSTRSGTANTGELFF. The CDR3 DNA reads as TGCGCCAGCAGTACAAGATCCGGGACAGCGAACACCGGGGAGCTGTTTTTT.

The V call is TRBV6-2 or TRBV6-3, the J call TRBJ2-1; possibly TRBD1 for D (6 bases). The CDR3 has 18 residues. Germline assignment: CDR1 MNHEY and CDR2 SVGEGT. The V and J ends lost 0 bases and 0 bases respectively, with 15 bases between them. The CDR3: CASSYSMGATSSYNEQFF. The DNA of the CDR3 is TGTGCCAGCAGTTACTCGATGGGGGCAACGAGCTCCTACAATGAGCAGTTCTTC.

Only one count was recorded for this clonotype. The chain joins TRBV4-3 to TRBJ2-5; tentatively, D is TRBD2 (5 bases). Germline-derived CDR1 and CDR2 are LGHNA and YSLEER. The CDR3 is 15 amino acids. V lost 3 bases, J lost 2 bases, and 13 bases lay in between. CDR3 residues: CASSQDWDRQETQYF. The CDR3 DNA is TGCGCCAGCAGCCAGGACTGGGATCGTCAAGAGACCCAGTACTTC.

This clonotype was observed a few times. The chain combines TRBV15 with TRBJ2-1; D might be TRBD1 (8 bases). Germline-derived CDR1 and CDR2 are LNHNV and YYDKDF (reference sequence). The CDR3 has 20 amino acids. The V and J ends lost 7 bases and 8 bases respectively, with 36 bases between them. Here the CDR3 reads CATIDLRSAVNRGGPDEQFF. The CDR3 nucleotides are TGTGCCACCATCGACCTTCGAAGCGCGGTCAACAGGGGGGGCCCAGATGAGCAGTTCTTC.

CDR3: CAISEGGSEQYF. The CDR3 region has the DNA TGTGCCATCTCGGAGGGGGGCTCCGAGCAGTACTTC. V and J are TRBV12-3 or TRBV12-4 and TRBJ2-7, with D perhaps matching TRBD1 or TRBD2 (6 bases each). Trimming took off 10 bases at V and 6 bases at J, with 16 bases between the two ends. The CDR3 spans 12 residues.

The chain joins TRBV20-1 to TRBJ2-5; 7 bases line up with TRBD1. The V gene's germline CDR1 is DFQATT and CDR2 SNEGSKA (reference sequence). This CDR3 has 13 residues. J gave up 5 bases and V 5 bases, and 8 bases lay outside the gene matches. CDR3 in amino acids: CSAGRGLWETQYF. The CDR3 nucleotides read TGCAGTGCTGGAAGGGGGCTCTGGGAGACCCAGTACTTC.

In this sample, this clonotype turned up many times. The chain recombines TRBV3-1 with TRBJ2-1; either TRBD1 or TRBD2 may fit D (5 bases each). This CDR3 spans 18 amino acids. CDR1 and CDR2 from the germline V gene are LGHDT and YNNKEL (reference sequence). V was shortened by 0 bases and J by 0 bases, with 15 bases between the two germline ends. The CDR3 DNA sequence: TGTGCCAGCAGCCAAGATCGGGACGGGGTCCCCTCCTACAATGAGCAGTTCTTC. Its translation: CASSQDRDGVPSYNEQFF.

The V call is TRBV6-5, the J call TRBJ1-6; tentative D call: TRBD1 (5 bases). The germline V and J ends were trimmed by 2 bases and 8 bases, with 16 bases remaining between them. Germline V gene lookup returns CDR1 MNHEY and CDR2 SVGAGI. The length of the CDR3 is 16 residues. The CDR3 sequence: CASSYLVGGGYSPLHF. CDR3 nucleotides: TGTGCCAGCAGTTACCTGGTTGGCGGGGGATATTCACCCCTCCACTTT.

This clonotype was recorded many times. The V gene is TRBV6-2 or TRBV6-3, the J gene TRBJ2-1, with TRBD1 identical over 10 bases. Germline V gene data show CDR1 as MNHEY and CDR2 as SVGEGT. CDR3 length equals 17 residues. Unmatched junction bases numbered 13, after V lost 5 bases and J lost 6 bases. CDR3 DNA sequence: TGTGCCAGCAGTCGTCCCGGGACAGGGGTTAGGAGCAATGAGCAGTTCTTC. Residues: CASSRPGTGVRSNEQFF.